This is a list of T cell receptor beta chains from one sample in a study of identical twins. TCRdb independently ran MiXCR on the 5' RACE reads; one entry per CDR3 protein. The repertoire holds some 690,000 distinct CDR3 sequences, with 21% as singletons. The sample was also reused in another study, on T cells expressing NK-cell markers.

Sequencing was done on a sample of PBMCs. All receptors derive from a woman aged 18-29 years in good health. CDR3s include the opening cysteine and the closing phenylalanine or tryptophan. A D gene is named only where the DNA matches it firmly. Where a row states a size, it is once, few, many or the class of an expanded clone; other rows omit it.

v_call	d_call	clone_size	j_call	cdr3_aa	cdr3_nt
TRBV29-1	-	-	TRBJ2-2	CSARKGWNTGELFF	TGCAGCGCCCGTAAAGGGTGGAACACCGGGGAGCTGTTTTTT
TRBV12-3/TRBV12-4	-	many	TRBJ1-6	CASSLWAAKLLHF	TGTGCCAGCAGTTTATGGGCAGCCAAGCTCCTCCACTTT
TRBV20-1	-	-	TRBJ2-1	CSAKGPTSSYNEQFF	TGCAGTGCCAAAGGGCCTACCAGCTCCTACAATGAGCAGTTCTTC
TRBV29-1	-	few	TRBJ2-7	CSGRGPYEQYF	TGCAGCGGACGGGGGCCATACGAGCAGTACTTC
TRBV4-3	TRBD2	-	TRBJ2-2	CASSETSGLAGRNAGELFF	TGCGCCAGCAGCGAAACCTCGGGACTAGCGGGGCGTAATGCCGGGGAGCTGTTTTTT
TRBV7-8	-	-	TRBJ2-5	CASSASGGRDQYF	TGTGCCAGCAGCGCATCCGGTGGAAGAGACCAGTACTTC
TRBV28	TRBD1	-	TRBJ2-5	CASSFRDRQETQYF	TGTGCCAGCAGTTTCAGGGACAGACAAGAGACCCAGTACTTC
TRBV29-1	-	-	TRBJ2-2	CSVEPGAGELFF	TGCAGCGTTGAACCAGGGGCCGGGGAGCTGTTTTTT
TRBV29-1	TRBD2	few	TRBJ2-1	CSVVRSGASTPPYNEQFF	TGCAGCGTTGTACGTAGCGGGGCGTCAACCCCCCCCTACAATGAGCAGTTCTTC
TRBV7-8	-	few	TRBJ2-1	CASSEYRDEQFF	TGTGCCAGCAGCGAGTACAGGGATGAGCAGTTCTTC
TRBV10-3	-	few	TRBJ2-3	CAINSAGPSTDTQYF	TGTGCCATCAACTCGGCGGGACCTAGCACAGATACGCAGTATTTT
TRBV3-1	-	-	TRBJ1-2	CASSQGPGRYGYTF	TGTGCCAGCAGCCAAGGCCCGGGGAGGTATGGCTACACCTTC
TRBV2	-	many	TRBJ2-7	CASRKGGELHYEQYF	TGTGCCAGCAGAAAGGGGGGAGAACTCCACTACGAGCAGTACTTC
TRBV24-1	-	-	TRBJ2-5	CATSAQDQETQYF	TGTGCCACCAGTGCGCAGGATCAAGAGACCCAGTACTTC
TRBV12-3/TRBV12-4	-	many	TRBJ2-7	CASRKSGAESDEQYF	TGTGCCAGCAGGAAGTCAGGGGCTGAATCGGACGAGCAGTACTTC
TRBV6-5	TRBD2	-	TRBJ2-1	CASSWTSKYNEQFF	TGTGCCAGCAGTTGGACTAGCAAGTACAATGAGCAGTTCTTC
TRBV7-8	-	-	TRBJ2-7	CASSLETLSYEQYF	TGTGCCAGCAGCTTAGAGACCCTCTCCTACGAGCAGTACTTC
TRBV20-1	-	few	TRBJ2-1	CSAIGTSEQNEQFF	TGCAGTGCTATCGGGACTTCCGAGCAAAATGAGCAGTTCTTC
TRBV29-1	-	-	TRBJ2-5	CSVEFESETQYF	TGCAGCGTTGAATTCGAGTCTGAGACCCAGTACTTC
TRBV20-1	-	many	TRBJ1-2	CSARGPVGYGYTF	TGCAGTGCCAGGGGCCCGGTCGGCTATGGCTACACCTTC
TRBV20-1	-	many	TRBJ2-3	CSARDPPFSGDTDTQYF	TGCAGTGCTAGAGACCCCCCGTTTAGCGGAGACACAGATACGCAGTATTTT
TRBV6-5	-	-	TRBJ2-2	CASSFKLYTGELFF	TGTGCCAGCAGTTTTAAGTTATACACCGGGGAGCTGTTTTTT
TRBV6-5	-	-	TRBJ1-2	CASSYTDANGYTF	TGTGCCAGCAGTTATACAGATGCGAATGGCTACACCTTC
TRBV20-1	TRBD2	few	TRBJ2-5	CSARAGAGGQTQYF	TGCAGTGCTCGGGCGGGAGCCGGGGGACAGACCCAGTACTTC
TRBV29-1	TRBD1	few	TRBJ1-1	CSVVARTGWDTEAFF	TGCAGCGTTGTAGCCCGGACAGGGTGGGACACTGAAGCTTTCTTT
TRBV10-3	TRBD2	-	TRBJ2-2	CAISDLAGVTGELFF	TGTGCCATCAGTGACCTAGCGGGGGTCACCGGGGAGCTGTTTTTT
TRBV7-2	-	few	TRBJ2-1	CASSSRNAGFVNEQFF	TGTGCCAGCAGCTCAAGAAATGCGGGATTTGTTAATGAGCAGTTCTTC
TRBV5-1	-	-	TRBJ2-3	CASSLYFSDTQYF	TGCGCCAGCAGCTTGTACTTTTCTGATACGCAGTATTTT
TRBV5-1	TRBD2	-	TRBJ2-1	CASSPYGERGHNEQFF	TGCGCCAGCAGCCCCTATGGGGAGCGGGGGCACAATGAGCAGTTCTTC
TRBV12-3/TRBV12-4	-	-	TRBJ2-2	CASSPIRTGELFF	TGTGCCAGCAGCCCGATTCGTACCGGGGAGCTGTTTTTT
TRBV6-1	-	-	TRBJ1-3	CASSSTGTKNTIYF	TGTGCCAGCAGCTCGACCGGGACCAAAAACACCATATATTTT
TRBV20-1	TRBD1	few	TRBJ1-5	CSAAPPGQINQPQHF	TGCAGTGCTGCACCGCCGGGACAGATCAATCAGCCCCAGCATTTT
TRBV27	-	few	TRBJ2-7	CASSLRGTDYEQYF	TGTGCCAGCAGTTTACGGGGGACAGACTACGAGCAGTACTTC
TRBV11-2	TRBD1	-	TRBJ2-6	CASSWDRVGAGANVLTF	TGTGCCAGCAGCTGGGACAGGGTTGGTGCTGGGGCCAACGTCCTGACTTTC
TRBV3-1	-	many	TRBJ2-5	CASSPYGGGETQYF	TGTGCCAGCAGCCCCTACGGGGGAGGCGAGACCCAGTACTTC
TRBV29-1	-	once	TRBJ2-1	CSVLQLLGLTRSGPNLDEQFF	TGCAGCGTCCTACAGCTATTGGGACTCACCCGTAGCGGACCTAACCTGGATGAGCAGTTCTTC
TRBV12-3/TRBV12-4	-	-	TRBJ2-7	CASRAGQETYEQYF	TGTGCCAGCAGAGCGGGACAGGAGACCTACGAGCAGTACTTC
TRBV4-1	-	few	TRBJ1-5	CASSQAWTAVNQPQHF	TGCGCCAGCAGCCAGGCTTGGACGGCCGTTAATCAGCCCCAGCATTTT
TRBV30	-	-	TRBJ1-1	CSWRRSTGASTEVFF	TGTTCCTGGCGGCGATCTACCGGTGCGAGCACTGAAGTTTTCTTT
TRBV5-1	-	many	TRBJ1-2	CASTSGSYGYTF	TGCGCCTCTACGTCTGGGTCCTATGGCTACACCTTC
TRBV10-3	TRBD1	-	TRBJ2-7	CAISPGTGTYEQYF	TGTGCCATCAGCCCCGGGACAGGGACCTACGAGCAGTACTTC
TRBV3-1	-	many	TRBJ1-1	CASSPRENTEAFF	TGTGCCAGCAGCCCCAGGGAGAACACTGAAGCTTTCTTT
TRBV7-2	-	-	TRBJ1-2	CASSLVHGVNYGYTF	TGTGCCAGCAGCTTAGTCCACGGGGTAAACTATGGCTACACCTTC
TRBV20-1	TRBD2	-	TRBJ2-3	CSARALTSGPHRSTDTQYF	TGCAGTGCTAGAGCTTTGACTAGCGGACCCCATCGGAGCACAGATACGCAGTATTTT
TRBV5-1	TRBD2	-	TRBJ2-5	CASSLLAGFQETQYF	TGCGCCAGCAGCTTACTAGCGGGGTTCCAAGAGACCCAGTACTTC
TRBV7-2	-	few	TRBJ1-1	CASSPKTQPNTEAFF	TGTGCCAGCAGCCCAAAAACCCAACCGAACACTGAAGCTTTCTTT
TRBV20-1	TRBD1	few	TRBJ2-1	CSASQGAAYNEQFF	TGCAGTGCTAGCCAGGGGGCCGCCTACAATGAGCAGTTCTTC
TRBV30	-	once	TRBJ2-7	CAWTRGWGGPSYEQYF	TGTGCCTGGACTAGGGGATGGGGAGGACCTTCCTACGAGCAGTACTTC
TRBV4-2	TRBD2	-	TRBJ2-1	CASSPGLAVHNEQFF	TGTGCCAGCAGCCCAGGGCTAGCGGTACACAATGAGCAGTTCTTC
TRBV20-1	TRBD1	few	TRBJ1-1	CSARPGTGDTEAFF	TGCAGTGCTAGACCCGGGACAGGGGACACTGAAGCTTTCTTT
TRBV20-1	-	few	TRBJ1-1	CSAIEVGAGAFF	TGCAGTGCGATAGAGGTGGGAGCTGGAGCTTTCTTT
TRBV20-1	TRBD1	-	TRBJ2-7	CSATGTGPEQYF	TGCAGTGCAACCGGGACAGGGCCCGAGCAGTACTTC
TRBV5-1	-	-	TRBJ2-2	CASSELANTGELFF	TGCGCCAGCAGCGAGCTGGCGAACACCGGGGAGCTGTTTTTT
TRBV12-3/TRBV12-4	TRBD1	medium-sized	TRBJ1-2	CASSLETGGNYGYTF	TGTGCCAGCAGTTTAGAGACAGGGGGCAACTATGGCTACACCTTC
TRBV11-3	-	-	TRBJ2-5	CASSTQNQETQYF	TGTGCCAGCAGCACGCAAAATCAAGAGACCCAGTACTTC
TRBV6-5	TRBD1	few	TRBJ1-2	CASSYSLGQGSYGYTF	TGTGCCAGCAGTTACTCTCTGGGACAGGGGAGCTATGGCTACACCTTC
TRBV5-8	TRBD1	-	TRBJ2-3	CASSPGTGIDTQYF	TGTGCCAGCAGCCCAGGGACAGGAATAGATACGCAGTATTTT
TRBV10-3	TRBD1	once	TRBJ2-7	CAISVSGTANLEQYF	TGTGCCATCAGTGTTTCCGGGACAGCGAACCTCGAGCAGTACTTC